This is a list of T cell receptor beta chains from one sample in a study of T-cell reconstitution after alpha-beta-depleted transplantation in children. TCRdb re-analysed the PCR reads in MiXCR, keeping a single row per CDR3 protein. The sample contains roughly 570,000 distinct CDR3 sequences, 27% of which appear only once. The specimen comprised PBMCs, sampled before TCRalphabeta/CD19-depleted stem cell transplant. The origin of the receptors is a boy in the first two years of life with Wiskott-Aldrich syndrome, due to receive a stem cell transplant. The CDR3 runs from the conserved cysteine through the conserved F or W. Fields, in order: J gene, clone size, D gene, CDR3 length, V gene, CDR3 protein, CDR3 DNA. D genes are given only for firm matches. Clone size is stated in some rows and not others, as once, few, many or a class when expanded.

TRBJ2-7	.	.	12	TRBV20-1	CSVLSGGTEQYF	TGCAGTGTTCTATCTGGGGGAACCGAGCAGTACTTC
TRBJ1-6	.	.	13	TRBV5-1	CASSLEGNSPLHF	TGTGCCAGCAGCTTAGAGGGCAATTCACCCCTCCACTTT
TRBJ2-3	few	.	15	TRBV27	CASSFGLRAADTQYF	TGTGCCAGCAGTTTCGGACTGCGGGCGGCAGATACGCAGTATTTT
TRBJ2-1	.	TRBD2	16	TRBV6-1	CASSERTSGLYNEQFF	TGTGCCAGCAGTGAAAGGACTAGCGGACTCTACAATGAGCAGTTCTTC
TRBJ2-2	few	.	14	TRBV2	CASRGVFGPGELFF	TGTGCCAGCAGAGGGGTTTTTGGGCCCGGGGAGCTGTTTTTT
TRBJ1-2	.	.	15	TRBV28	CASRLERLFNYGYTF	TGTGCCAGCAGATTAGAGAGGCTCTTTAACTATGGCTACACCTTC
TRBJ2-3	few	.	13	TRBV12-3/TRBV12-4	CASTPGTKGTQYF	TGTGCCAGCACCCCCGGAACTAAGGGCACGCAGTATTTT
TRBJ2-7	few	TRBD2	15	TRBV11-2	CASSPGGGSRNEQYF	TGTGCCAGCAGCCCCGGTGGCGGGAGTAGGAACGAGCAGTACTTC
TRBJ1-5	.	TRBD1	15	TRBV20-1	CSASTPGQGNQPQHF	TGCAGTGCTAGCACTCCGGGACAGGGGAATCAGCCCCAGCATTTT
TRBJ2-1	few	.	16	TRBV27	CASSTTDRITYNEQFF	TGTGCCAGCAGCACTACTGACAGGATCACCTACAATGAGCAGTTCTTC
TRBJ1-1	.	TRBD1	14	TRBV20-1	CSATRDSMNTEAFF	TGCAGTGCTACCCGGGACAGCATGAACACTGAAGCTTTCTTT
TRBJ2-3	.	.	14	TRBV29-1	CSVEGGYGTDTQYF	TGCAGCGTTGAAGGGGGTTACGGCACAGATACGCAGTATTTT
TRBJ2-3	.	.	16	TRBV5-5	CASSSQRQASTDTQYF	TGTGCCAGCAGCTCCCAACGACAGGCTAGCACAGATACGCAGTATTTT
TRBJ2-3	few	.	13	TRBV9	CASSGPRVDTQYF	TGTGCCAGCAGCGGCCCCAGGGTAGATACGCAGTATTTT
TRBJ1-2	.	TRBD1	13	TRBV6-1	CASSKGTAYGYTF	TGTGCCAGCAGCAAGGGGACAGCATATGGCTACACCTTC
TRBJ2-3	.	.	15	TRBV27	CASSLTRGETDTQYF	TGTGCCAGCAGTTTAACCCGAGGCGAAACAGATACGCAGTATTTT
TRBJ1-3	.	TRBD1	16	TRBV5-1	CASSLVTGSSGNTIYF	TGCGCCAGCAGCTTAGTGACAGGGAGCTCTGGAAACACCATATATTTT
TRBJ2-1	few	TRBD2	19	TRBV7-2	CASSLAPPGLAASYNEQFF	TGTGCCAGCAGCTTAGCCCCACCGGGACTAGCGGCTTCCTACAATGAGCAGTTCTTC
TRBJ1-1	few	.	14	TRBV12-3/TRBV12-4	CASRGTGTNTEAFF	TGTGCCAGCAGGGGCACGGGTACGAACACTGAAGCTTTCTTT
TRBJ1-5	few	.	13	TRBV27	CASSRILGQPQHF	TGTGCCAGCAGTAGGATTCTCGGTCAGCCCCAGCATTTT
TRBJ2-7	.	.	15	TRBV6-5	CASSYPGTTTYEQYF	TGTGCCAGCAGTTACCCTGGGACGACAACCTACGAGCAGTACTTC
TRBJ2-7	few	.	13	TRBV14	CASSQWGVYEQYF	TGTGCCAGCAGCCAATGGGGAGTCTACGAGCAGTACTTC
TRBJ2-7	.	.	17	TRBV5-8	CASSLWFEGRISYEQYF	TGTGCCAGCAGCTTGTGGTTTGAGGGCAGGATCTCCTACGAGCAGTACTTC
TRBJ2-7	few	.	15	TRBV5-1	CASSLDGTPPYEQYF	TGCGCCAGCAGCTTGGACGGGACGCCGCCCTACGAGCAGTACTTC
TRBJ2-5	.	.	14	TRBV27	CASSLSGGMETQYF	TGTGCCAGCAGTTTATCGGGGGGCATGGAGACCCAGTACTTC
TRBJ2-7	.	TRBD1	16	TRBV12-3/TRBV12-4	CASSQQGSQYAYEQYF	TGTGCCAGCAGTCAACAGGGGTCGCAGTACGCCTACGAGCAGTACTTC
TRBJ2-3	few	TRBD2	16	TRBV2	CASSGSGRGGTDTQYF	TGTGCCAGCAGTGGCAGCGGGAGGGGGGGCACAGATACGCAGTATTTT
TRBJ2-2	.	.	12	TRBV5-6	CASSFPTGELFF	TGTGCCAGCAGCTTTCCCACCGGGGAGCTGTTTTTT
TRBJ2-7	.	.	17	TRBV11-2	CASSLDLWSGRLNEQYF	TGTGCCAGCAGCTTAGATTTGTGGAGTGGGAGGCTGAACGAGCAGTACTTC
TRBJ2-7	.	.	15	TRBV10-3	CAISEKGAAAYEQYF	TGTGCCATCAGTGAGAAGGGCGCGGCGGCCTACGAGCAGTACTTC
TRBJ2-7	few	.	15	TRBV11-2	CASSSLDLGIYEQYF	TGTGCCAGCAGCTCCTTGGACTTGGGGATATACGAGCAGTACTTC
TRBJ2-1	once	.	14	TRBV5-1	CASSFTSPYNEQFF	TGCGCCAGCAGCTTTACTAGCCCCTACAATGAGCAGTTCTTC
TRBJ2-2	few	.	16	TRBV10-3	CAISESDGFNTGELFF	TGTGCCATCAGTGAGTCGGACGGCTTTAACACCGGGGAGCTGTTTTTT
TRBJ2-3	few	.	13	TRBV29-1	CSVETRFTDTQYF	TGCAGCGTTGAGACCCGGTTCACAGATACGCAGTATTTT
TRBJ2-4	few	TRBD2	17	TRBV4-2	CASSQSSGSGAKNIQYF	TGTGCCAGCAGCCAATCGAGCGGGAGTGGGGCCAAAAACATTCAGTACTTC
TRBJ1-4	.	.	13	TRBV20-1	CSARLFFNEKLFF	TGCAGTGCTAGGCTGTTTTTTAATGAAAAACTGTTTTTT
TRBJ2-7	.	TRBD2	14	TRBV12-3/TRBV12-4	CASSLLSGGGEQYF	TGTGCCAGCAGTTTACTATCGGGAGGTGGGGAGCAGTACTTC
TRBJ2-7	.	TRBD2	14	TRBV20-1	CSAKTSGYLLEQYF	TGCAGTGCTAAGACTAGCGGCTACCTACTTGAGCAGTACTTC
TRBJ1-5	.	.	17	TRBV7-2	CASSLVGGTGSNQPQHF	TGTGCCAGCAGCTTAGTGGGGGGAACAGGAAGCAATCAGCCCCAGCATTTT
TRBJ1-5	.	.	12	TRBV10-3	CALSAGNQPQHF	TGTGCCCTCTCCGCGGGCAATCAGCCCCAGCATTTT
TRBJ1-3	.	.	15	TRBV7-8	CASSARRGAGNTIYF	TGTGCCAGCAGCGCCCGAAGGGGCGCTGGGAACACCATATATTTT
TRBJ1-1	.	.	13	TRBV9	CASSVVRGTEAFF	TGTGCCAGCAGCGTAGTTCGTGGCACTGAAGCTTTCTTT
TRBJ2-7	.	.	14	TRBV12-3/TRBV12-4	CASRRSGPTYEQYF	TGTGCCAGCAGGCGGAGCGGGCCTACCTACGAGCAGTACTTC
TRBJ2-1	.	TRBD2	13	TRBV29-1	CSSGLAGPNEQFF	TGCAGCTCGGGACTAGCGGGACCCAATGAGCAGTTCTTC
TRBJ1-3	.	.	14	TRBV20-1	CSAIKGSSGNTIYF	TGCAGTGCTATAAAGGGATCCAGTGGAAACACCATATATTTT
TRBJ2-3	.	.	16	TRBV20-1	CSARGFRGLGTDTQYF	TGCAGTGCTAGGGGGTTTCGCGGCTTGGGCACAGATACGCAGTATTTT
TRBJ2-1	few	TRBD2	19	TRBV7-8	CASSLAPGLAGGKYNEQFF	TGTGCCAGCAGCTTAGCGCCGGGACTAGCGGGAGGGAAGTACAATGAGCAGTTCTTC
TRBJ2-6	.	TRBD2	17	TRBV28	CASTTGGVGYGANVLTF	TGTGCCAGCACCACGGGGGGTGTGGGTTATGGGGCCAACGTCCTGACTTTC
TRBJ1-1	few	.	13	TRBV20-1	CSARAQVFNEAFF	TGCAGTGCTAGAGCGCAGGTCTTTAATGAAGCTTTCTTT
TRBJ2-2	few	.	14	TRBV28	CASSLLVGTGELFF	TGTGCCAGCAGTTTACTAGTGGGCACCGGGGAGCTGTTTTTT
TRBJ2-4	once	.	17	TRBV12-3/TRBV12-4	CASSLASYLKGRNSQYF	TGTGCCAGCAGTTTAGCCAGTTATCTGAAGGGGAGGAACAGTCAGTACTTC
TRBJ2-2	many	TRBD2	16	TRBV10-3	CAISDHLAGGAGELFF	TGTGCCATCAGTGATCATCTAGCGGGAGGTGCCGGGGAGCTGTTTTTT
TRBJ2-3	few	.	13	TRBV7-3	CASSLGMADTQYF	TGTGCCAGCAGCTTAGGGATGGCAGATACGCAGTATTTT
TRBJ2-3	.	.	14	TRBV2	CAIRVQGSTDTQYF	TGTGCCATCAGAGTTCAAGGGAGCACAGATACGCAGTATTTT
TRBJ2-2	.	.	13	TRBV20-1	CSAALGPTGELFF	TGCAGTGCAGCGCTAGGGCCCACCGGGGAGCTGTTTTTT
TRBJ1-5	few	.	13	TRBV5-1	CASSFEGTQPQHF	TGCGCCAGCAGCTTCGAGGGAACTCAGCCCCAGCATTTT
TRBJ2-7	.	.	12	TRBV6-5	CATQGSSYEQYF	TGTGCCACCCAGGGGTCTTCCTACGAGCAGTACTTC
TRBJ2-5	.	TRBD2	13	TRBV5-6	CASLAGNQETQYF	TGTGCCAGCCTAGCGGGGAACCAAGAGACCCAGTACTTC
TRBJ2-3	.	TRBD2	18	TRBV5-1	CASSLTSGRPRYTDTQYF	TGCGCCAGCAGCTTAACTAGCGGGAGGCCAAGATACACAGATACGCAGTATTTT
TRBJ1-6	few	.	15	TRBV28	CASTMDQDIRSPLHF	TGTGCCAGCACAATGGATCAGGACATAAGGTCACCCCTCCACTTT